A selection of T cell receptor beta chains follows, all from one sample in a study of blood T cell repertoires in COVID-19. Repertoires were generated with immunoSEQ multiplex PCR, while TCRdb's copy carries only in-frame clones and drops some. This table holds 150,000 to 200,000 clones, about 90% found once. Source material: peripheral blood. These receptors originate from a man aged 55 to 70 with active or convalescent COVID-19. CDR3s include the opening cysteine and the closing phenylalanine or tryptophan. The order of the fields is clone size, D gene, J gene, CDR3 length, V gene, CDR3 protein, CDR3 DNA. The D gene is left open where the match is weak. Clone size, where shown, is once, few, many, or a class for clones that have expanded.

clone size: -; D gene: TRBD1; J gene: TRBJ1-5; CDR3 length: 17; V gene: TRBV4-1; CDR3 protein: CASSLRQGADSNQPQHF; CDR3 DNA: TGCGCCAGCAGCCTTCGACAGGGGGCAGATAGCAATCAGCCCCAGCATTTT
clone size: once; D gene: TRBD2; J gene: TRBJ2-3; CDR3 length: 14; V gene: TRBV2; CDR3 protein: CASSELAGGQTQYF; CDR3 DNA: TGTGCCAGCAGTGAGTTAGCGGGGGGGCAAACGCAGTATTTT
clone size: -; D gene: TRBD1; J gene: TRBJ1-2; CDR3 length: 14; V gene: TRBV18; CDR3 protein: CASSPPQGVDGYTF; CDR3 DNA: TGTGCCAGCTCACCACCTCAGGGGGTGGATGGCTACACCTTC
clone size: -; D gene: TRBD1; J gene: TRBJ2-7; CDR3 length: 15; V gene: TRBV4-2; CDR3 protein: CASSSGTGGSYEQYF; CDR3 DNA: TGTGCCAGCAGCTCCGGGACAGGGGGTTCCTACGAGCAGTACTTC
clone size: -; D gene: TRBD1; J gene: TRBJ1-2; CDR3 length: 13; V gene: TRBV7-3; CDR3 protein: CASSAGQGYGYTF; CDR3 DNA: TGTGCCAGCAGCGCGGGACAGGGGTATGGCTACACCTTC
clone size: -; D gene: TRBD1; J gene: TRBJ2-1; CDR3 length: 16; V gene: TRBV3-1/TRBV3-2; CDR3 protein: CASSTGQGRGIGEQFF; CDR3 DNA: TGTGCCAGCAGCACGGGACAGGGTAGGGGTATTGGTGAGCAGTTCTTC
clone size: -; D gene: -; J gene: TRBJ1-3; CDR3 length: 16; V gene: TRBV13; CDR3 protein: CASSRAGRGAGNTIYF; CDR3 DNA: TGTGCCAGCAGCAGGGCAGGCAGGGGTGCGGGAAACACCATATATTTT
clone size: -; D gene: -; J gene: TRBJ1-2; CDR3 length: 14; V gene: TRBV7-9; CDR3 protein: CASSLGQVEEGYTF; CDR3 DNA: TGTGCCAGCAGCTTAGGACAGGTCGAAGAGGGCTACACCTTC
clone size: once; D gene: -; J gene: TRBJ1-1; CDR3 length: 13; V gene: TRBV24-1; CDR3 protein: CATSDGARPEAFF; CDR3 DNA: TGTGCCACCAGTGATGGGGCAAGACCCGAGGCTTTCTTT
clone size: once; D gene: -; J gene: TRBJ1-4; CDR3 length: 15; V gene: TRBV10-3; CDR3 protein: CAISDLARGQEKLFF; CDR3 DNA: TGTGCCATCAGTGACCTGGCGCGGGGCCAGGAAAAACTGTTTTTT
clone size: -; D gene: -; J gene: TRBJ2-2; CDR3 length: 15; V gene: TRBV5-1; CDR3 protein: CASSLLTVDTGELFF; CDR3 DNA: TGCGCCAGCAGCTTGTTGACAGTGGACACCGGGGAGCTGTTTTTT
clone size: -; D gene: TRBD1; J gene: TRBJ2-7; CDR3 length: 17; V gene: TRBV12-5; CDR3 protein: CASGLATLTGGFYEQYF; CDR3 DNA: TGTGCTAGTGGTTTGGCCACTCTGACAGGGGGCTTTTACGAGCAGTACTTC
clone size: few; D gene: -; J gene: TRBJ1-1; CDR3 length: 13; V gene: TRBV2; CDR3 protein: CASRAGLNTEAFF; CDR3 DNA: TGTGCCAGCAGGGCCGGACTTAACACTGAAGCTTTCTTT
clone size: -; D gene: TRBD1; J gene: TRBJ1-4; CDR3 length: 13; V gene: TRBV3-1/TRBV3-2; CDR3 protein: CATQDRGGEKLFF; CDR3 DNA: TGTGCCACCCAAGACAGGGGGGGAGAAAAACTGTTTTTT
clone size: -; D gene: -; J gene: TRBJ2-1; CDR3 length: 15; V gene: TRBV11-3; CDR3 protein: CASSLGTSSYNEQFF; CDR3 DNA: TGTGCCAGCAGCTTAGGCACGAGCTCCTACAATGAGCAGTTCTTC
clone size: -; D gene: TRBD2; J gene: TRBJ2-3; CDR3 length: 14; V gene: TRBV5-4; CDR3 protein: CASSPGLATDTQYF; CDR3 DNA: TGTGCCAGCAGCCCGGGACTAGCGACAGATACGCAGTATTTT
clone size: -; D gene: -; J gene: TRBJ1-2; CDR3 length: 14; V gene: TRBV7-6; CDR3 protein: CASSPYTGSYGYTF; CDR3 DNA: TGTGCCAGCAGCCCATACACAGGGTCCTATGGCTACACCTTC
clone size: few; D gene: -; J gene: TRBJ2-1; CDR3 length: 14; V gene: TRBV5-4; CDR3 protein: CASSLFTGDNEQFF; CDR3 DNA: TGTGCCAGCAGCTTATTCACGGGGGACAATGAGCAGTTCTTC
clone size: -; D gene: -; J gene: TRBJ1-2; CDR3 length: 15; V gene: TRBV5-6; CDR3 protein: CASSLSQGWGYGYTF; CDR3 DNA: TGTGCCAGCAGCTTGTCACAGGGTTGGGGCTATGGCTACACCTTC
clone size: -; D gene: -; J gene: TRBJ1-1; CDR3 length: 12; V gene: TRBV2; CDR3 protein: CASSIRRDEAFF; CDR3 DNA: TGTGCCAGCAGTATAAGGAGGGATGAAGCTTTCTTT
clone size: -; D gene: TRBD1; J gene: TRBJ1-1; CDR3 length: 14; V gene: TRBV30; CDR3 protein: CACPGQGPNTEAFF; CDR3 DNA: TGTGCCTGCCCCGGACAGGGACCGAACACTGAAGCTTTCTTT
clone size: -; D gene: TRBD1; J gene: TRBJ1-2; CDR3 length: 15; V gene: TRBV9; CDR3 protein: CASSVVPGGSYGYTF; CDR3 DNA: TGTGCCAGCAGCGTAGTCCCAGGGGGCTCCTATGGCTACACCTTC
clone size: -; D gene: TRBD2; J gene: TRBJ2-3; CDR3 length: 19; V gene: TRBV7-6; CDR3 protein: CASSWGSLAGGLLTDTQYF; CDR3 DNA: TGTGCCAGCAGCTGGGGTTCCCTAGCGGGGGGTCTTCTCACAGATACGCAGTATTTT
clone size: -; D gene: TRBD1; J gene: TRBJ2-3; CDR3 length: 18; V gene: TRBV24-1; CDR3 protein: CATSDTVRQGIGTDTQYF; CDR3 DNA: TGTGCCACCAGTGATACAGTCCGACAGGGGATAGGCACAGATACGCAGTATTTT
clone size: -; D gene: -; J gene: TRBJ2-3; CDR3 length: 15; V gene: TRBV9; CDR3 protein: CASNRDSSSTDTQYF; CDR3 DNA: TGTGCCAGCAACCGGGACTCCTCTAGCACAGATACGCAGTATTTT
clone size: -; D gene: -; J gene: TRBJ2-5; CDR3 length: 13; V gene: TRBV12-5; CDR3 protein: CASGSRGTETQYF; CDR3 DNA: TGTGCTAGTGGTTCCAGGGGTACAGAGACCCAGTACTTC
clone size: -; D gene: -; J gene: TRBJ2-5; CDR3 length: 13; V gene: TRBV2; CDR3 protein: CASSEYRAETQYF; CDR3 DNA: TGTGCCAGCAGTGAATACCGCGCAGAGACCCAGTACTTC
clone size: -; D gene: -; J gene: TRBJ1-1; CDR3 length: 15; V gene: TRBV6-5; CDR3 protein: CASIPGTNRNTEAFF; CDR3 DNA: TGTGCCAGCATTCCCGGGACAAACAGGAACACTGAAGCTTTCTTT
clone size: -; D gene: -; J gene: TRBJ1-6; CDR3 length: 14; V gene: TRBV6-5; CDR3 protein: CASGAVGMDSPLHF; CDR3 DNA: TGTGCCAGCGGGGCGGTTGGAATGGATTCACCCCTCCACTTT
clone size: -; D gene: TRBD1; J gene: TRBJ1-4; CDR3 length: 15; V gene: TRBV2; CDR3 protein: CASTPDRGRNEKLFF; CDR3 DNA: TGTGCCAGCACCCCGGACAGGGGGCGGAATGAAAAACTGTTTTTT
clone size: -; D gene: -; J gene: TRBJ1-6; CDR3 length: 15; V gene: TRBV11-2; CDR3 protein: CASRTHRTPNSPLHF; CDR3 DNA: TGTGCCAGCAGGACCCATAGGACTCCGAATTCACCCCTCCACTTT
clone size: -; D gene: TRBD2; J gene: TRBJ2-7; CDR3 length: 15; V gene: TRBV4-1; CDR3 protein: CASSDPSGARHEQYF; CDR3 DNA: TGCGCCAGCAGTGACCCTAGCGGGGCTCGCCACGAGCAGTACTTC
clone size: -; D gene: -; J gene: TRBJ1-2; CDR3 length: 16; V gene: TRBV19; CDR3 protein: CASSNSRGRDHYGYTF; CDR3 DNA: TGTGCCAGTAGTAATAGCAGGGGTCGGGACCACTATGGCTACACCTTC
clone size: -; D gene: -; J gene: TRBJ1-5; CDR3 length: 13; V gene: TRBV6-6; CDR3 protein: CASSSDGQQPQHF; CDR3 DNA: TGTGCCAGCAGTTCCGACGGACAGCAGCCCCAGCATTTT
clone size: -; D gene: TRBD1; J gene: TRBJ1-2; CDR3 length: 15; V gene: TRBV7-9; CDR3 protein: CASSGQGLSPYGYTF; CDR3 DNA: TGTGCCAGCAGCGGACAGGGTTTAAGCCCCTATGGCTACACCTTC
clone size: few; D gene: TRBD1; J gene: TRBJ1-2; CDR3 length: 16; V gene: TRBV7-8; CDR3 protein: CASSQWLGQGRDGYTF; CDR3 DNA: TGTGCCAGCAGCCAGTGGTTGGGACAGGGGAGGGATGGCTACACCTTC
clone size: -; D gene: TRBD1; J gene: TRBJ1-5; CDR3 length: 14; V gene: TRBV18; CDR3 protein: CASSPGQVGQPQHF; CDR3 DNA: TGTGCCAGCTCACCAGGACAGGTCGGTCAGCCCCAGCATTTT
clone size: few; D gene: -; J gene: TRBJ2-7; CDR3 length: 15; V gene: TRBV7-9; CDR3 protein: CASSLALGPQGEQYF; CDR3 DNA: TGTGCCAGCAGCTTGGCTCTTGGACCTCAGGGGGAGCAGTACTTC
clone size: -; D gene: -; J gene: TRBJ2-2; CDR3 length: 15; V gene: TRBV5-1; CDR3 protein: CASSSVGHTTGELFF; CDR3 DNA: TGCGCCAGCAGCTCGGTGGGACACACCACCGGGGAGCTGTTTTTT
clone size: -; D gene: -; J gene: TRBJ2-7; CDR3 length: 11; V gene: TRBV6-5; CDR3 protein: CASTSRGEQYF; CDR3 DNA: TGTGCCAGCACCTCCAGGGGCGAGCAGTACTTC
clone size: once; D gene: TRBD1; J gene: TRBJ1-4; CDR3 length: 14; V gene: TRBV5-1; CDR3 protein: CASSLDRGNEKLFF; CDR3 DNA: TGCGCCAGCAGCTTGGACAGGGGTAATGAAAAACTGTTTTTT
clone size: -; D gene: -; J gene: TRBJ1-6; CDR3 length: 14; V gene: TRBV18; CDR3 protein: CASSPSFRAEPLHF; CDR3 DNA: TGTGCCAGCTCACCAAGTTTCAGGGCTGAACCCCTCCACTTT